Shown below are 3 T cell receptor beta chains from a single sample sequenced in a study of blood T cell repertoires in COVID-19. TCRdb's table, derived via immunoSEQ multiplex PCR, lists solely in-frame clones and lacks some. The table shows some 15,000 clones, with about nine tenths occurring only once. Specimen: peripheral blood. Every receptor here comes from a human donor in a cohort sampled during active COVID-19.

V usage is TRBV19 and J usage is TRBJ2-7, with 9 bases matching TRBD2. This CDR3 is 15 amino acids long. V dropped 4 bases and J dropped 4; count of bases not matched to a gene: 8. Looked up from germline, CDR1 is LNHDA and CDR2 is SQIVND (reference sequence). The CDR3 loop reads CASSTIAGDIYEQYF. CDR3 DNA: TGTGCCAGTAGTACCATAGCGGGAGATATATACGAGCAGTACTTC. The full variable domain, rest sourced from reference TRBV19 and TRBJ2-7, is DGGITQSPKYLFRKEGQNVTLSCEQNLNHDAMYWYRQDPGQGLRLIYYSQIVNDFQKGDIAEGYSVSREKKESFPLTVTSAQKNPTAFYLCASSTIAGDIYEQYFGPGTRLTVT.

This chain uses TRBV10-3 with TRBJ2-5; no firm D call. V lost 4 bases, J lost 1 base, and 7 bases lay in between. In germline, CDR1 is ENHRY, CDR2 SYGVKD. There are 13 residues in the CDR3. CDR3 loop: CAISGGSQETQYF. As DNA, the CDR3 is TGTGCCATCAGTGGAGGCAGCCAAGAGACCCAGTACTTC.

V gene TRBV21-1 combines with J gene TRBJ1-2; the D call in the table, TRBD1, was not verified against the DNA. TRBV21-1 represents a pseudogene. The CDR3 loop spans 12 amino acids. This CDR3 is CASGAGQYGYTF. Written as DNA, the CDR3 is TGTGCCAGCGGGGCGGGACAGTATGGCTACACCTTC.